This is a list of T cell receptor beta chains from one sample in a study of beta chain features in type 1 diabetes. Profiling relied on immunoSEQ multiplex PCR, and the TCRdb table lists in-frame clones only, not all of them. The table shows nearly 250,000 clones, with 68% occurring only once. Sequenced material: naive CD4+ T cells from blood. The origin of the receptors is a young man in good health. Both conserved end residues are trimmed from each CDR3. A row's size may be missing; if present it is once, few, many or a size class.

abundance	v_gene	j_gene	CDR3aa
few	TRBV6-5	TRBJ2-7	ASSKLAGATYEQY
few	TRBV30	TRBJ2-7	AWGQGSSYEQY
-	TRBV10-3	TRBJ2-7	AIWGGQSSYEQY
-	TRBV10-3	TRBJ2-1	AISESTSTYNEQF
-	TRBV7-2	TRBJ2-7	ASSRSYEQY
once	TRBV4-3	TRBJ2-4	ASSQDGGKNIQY
-	TRBV5-1	TRBJ2-3	ASTTGLSTDTQY
few	TRBV2	TRBJ2-5	ASSQGLAGGETQY
-	TRBV18	TRBJ1-5	ASSPFQGQPQH
few	TRBV10-3	TRBJ2-3	AISGSTDTQY
-	TRBV7-2	TRBJ1-1	ASTPGRGLNTEAF
few	TRBV2	TRBJ2-3	ASRLADTQY
-	TRBV15	TRBJ1-6	ATSRELGNSPLH
-	TRBV25-1	TRBJ2-5	ASTSGPMGAQY
-	TRBV30	TRBJ2-3	AWRKGLAGSSDTQY
-	TRBV5-1	TRBJ1-5	ASSPGTGEYQPQH
-	TRBV29-1	TRBJ2-5	SVAARRLQETQY
-	TRBV2	TRBJ2-5	ASSENRQETQY
-	TRBV30	TRBJ2-1	AWSVLAGGYEQF
few	TRBV30	TRBJ1-1	AWSRRGNTEAF
-	TRBV2	TRBJ2-3	ASTRADTQY
-	TRBV6-6	TRBJ2-3	ASGRTDTQY
-	TRBV5-4	TRBJ2-3	ASSLEQGTDTQY
-	TRBV13	TRBJ2-7	ASSLYGTPQQY
-	TRBV13	TRBJ2-7	ASSSSGPYYEQY
once	TRBV30	TRBJ1-1	AWRLTGGDTEAF
-	TRBV5-1	-	ASSHPGTNNYEQY
-	TRBV30	TRBJ1-2	AWSVPGSTYT
-	TRBV30	TRBJ1-1	AWSVLLNTEAF
few	TRBV10-3	TRBJ2-1	AIRTGGNEQF
-	TRBV30	TRBJ1-1	AWRSGMNTEAF
once	TRBV30	TRBJ2-1	AWSVHIYNEQF
-	TRBV10-3	TRBJ1-1	AISDGGGYGTEAF
-	TRBV29-1	TRBJ1-2	SVDTAEPYGYT
-	TRBV9	TRBJ2-3	ASSVAGLTSTDTQY